This T cell receptor beta chain was recorded in a study of technical replicates of blood from a few donors. This CDR3 has 13 amino acids. With V trimmed by 10 bases and J by 3 bases, 9 bases remained unmatched. Per germline, CDR1 SNHLY and CDR2 FYNNEI. Method: immunoSEQ multiplex PCR; TCRdb's copy keeps in-frame clones and lacks some. Here the sample spans more than 70,000 clones, 85% to 95% being singletons. Material for sequencing was T cells isolated from PBMCs. The TCR originated in a human donor in good health. The rearrangement uses TRBV2 and TRBJ2-7; 7 bases are shared with TRBD1. The CDR3 DNA reads as TGTGCCATTAGACAGGGTAATTTCTACGAGCAGTACTTC. This translates into CAIRQGNFYEQYF.